The 23 T cell receptor beta chains in this list originate from one sample, sequenced in a study of cytomegalovirus exposure and HLA in healthy donors. Data came from immunoSEQ multiplex PCR; TCRdb stores just in-frame clones and leaves some out. The top ten clones hold about 11% of a sample with about 250,000 clones, approximately 84% of them seen once. Sequenced material: PBMCs. The origin of the receptors is a man aged 18 to 35 in good health and CMV-seropositive.

V gene TRBV4-3 combines with J gene TRBJ2-5, with unresolved D. Germline V gene sequence: CDR1 LGHNA, CDR2 YSLEER. This CDR3 spans 14 amino acids. The V end was cut by 4 bases, the J end by 3 bases, with 12 bases between. The CDR3 region has the DNA TGCGCCAGCAGCCCTCTTGGGGAAGAAGAGACCCAGTACTTC. This codes for CASSPLGEEETQYF.

CDR3 coding DNA: TGTGCCAGCAGCCCTCGCCAGTACCAAGAGACCCAGTACTTC. Translation gives CASSPRQYQETQYF. The rearrangement uses TRBV7-9 and TRBJ2-5; D ambiguous. This CDR3 contains 14 residues. CDR1 is SEHNR, CDR2 FQNEAQ, per germline (reference sequence). V was pared by 5 bases and J by 0 bases, with 10 bases between.

This chain links TRBV27 with TRBJ2-7; D possibly corresponds to TRBD1 (6 bases). The CDR3 runs 16 residues. V was shortened by 4 bases and J by 0 bases, with 16 bases between the two germline ends. The germline gives CDR1 MNHEY, CDR2 SMNVEV (reference sequence). The chain's CDR3 is CASSSLSDSLSYEQYF. For the CDR3, the DNA is TGTGCCAGCAGTTCTTTGTCGGACAGCCTCTCCTACGAGCAGTACTTC.

V gene TRBV6-1 combines with J gene TRBJ2-1; 12 positions match TRBD2. The CDR3 runs 15 residues. Germline loops: CDR1 MNHNS, CDR2 SASEGT. Unmatched junction bases numbered 5, after V lost 5 bases and J lost 6 bases. In nucleotides, the CDR3 is TGTGCCAGCAGTCCACTAGCGGGAGGTGGCAATGAGCAGTTCTTC. This encodes CASSPLAGGGNEQFF.

The chain employs TRBV5-1 and TRBJ2-1, with 8 bases lining up with TRBD2. This CDR3 has 16 residues. The germline V gene has CDR1 SGHRS and CDR2 YFSETQ. Trimming cost V 0 bases and J 1 base; bases outside gene matches: 3. This chain's CDR3 is CASSLGLAYSYNEQFF. The CDR3 nucleotides are TGCGCCAGCAGCTTGGGACTAGCGTATTCCTACAATGAGCAGTTCTTC.

The chain employs TRBV18 and TRBJ2-7; maybe TRBD2 (6 bases). The CDR3 spans 12 residues. The V end lost 8 bases, the J end lost 0 bases, and 8 bases lay between the germline ends. Looked up from germline, CDR1 is KGHSH and CDR2 is LQKENI. The CDR3 spells CASRGTSYEQYF. CDR3 in DNA: TGTGCCAGCCGGGGGACCTCCTACGAGCAGTACTTC.

The J gene is TRBJ2-1, the V gene TRBV5-1, with 9 positions matching TRBD2. This CDR3 has 18 amino acids. The junction had 7 bases not matched to a gene; V was cut back by 0 bases and J by 0 bases. Germline CDR1 and CDR2: SGHRS and YFSETQ. The CDR3 nucleotides are TGCGCCAGCAGCTTGGATCCCCGGACTAGCGTCTCCTACAATGAGCAGTTCTTC. Translated: CASSLDPRTSVSYNEQFF.

This chain uses TRBV5-1 with TRBJ2-1; D is undetermined. This CDR3 region has 15 residues. The V end lost 4 bases, the J end lost 0 bases, and 11 bases lay between the germline ends. CDR1 and CDR2 from the germline V gene are SGHRS and YFSETQ. DNA of the CDR3: TGCGCCAGCAGCCTAAGAGCAACCTCCTACAATGAGCAGTTCTTC. Translated, it gives CASSLRATSYNEQFF.

The chain combines TRBV29-1 with TRBJ1-2; TRBD1 aligns across 9 bases. The germline gives CDR1 SQVTM, CDR2 ANQGSEA. The CDR3 extends over 15 amino acids. V was pared by 3 bases and J by 6 bases, with 11 bases of the junction left unmatched. In nucleotides, the CDR3 is TGCAGCGTTGATGGGACAGGGTTTTCGGGGGATGGCTACACCTTC. Its translation is CSVDGTGFSGDGYTF.

V gene TRBV5-4 combines with J gene TRBJ2-6; D uncertain. V was cut by 1 base and J by 1 base, with 9 bases left in between. The CDR3 has 16 amino acids. Looked up from germline, CDR1 is SGHNT and CDR2 is YYREEE (reference sequence). The CDR3 protein is CASSLFVGSGANVLTF. The CDR3 region has the DNA TGTGCCAGCAGCTTGTTTGTGGGGTCTGGGGCCAACGTCCTGACTTTC.

This chain links TRBV6-1 with TRBJ2-3, with D hard to call. CDR1 and CDR2 from the germline V gene are MNHNS and SASEGT. This CDR3 has 14 residues. The germline V and J ends were trimmed by 2 bases and 4 bases, with 10 bases remaining between them. CDR3 sequence reads: CASSETLPPDTQYF. For the CDR3, the DNA is TGTGCCAGCAGTGAAACGCTACCCCCAGATACGCAGTATTTT.

This clone occurred once. The chain joins TRBV4-1 to TRBJ1-2, with a possible D match to TRBD1 (6 bases). The V gene's germline CDR1 is MGHRA and CDR2 YSYEKL. The CDR3 runs to 15 residues. Trimming took off 6 bases at V and 5 bases at J, with 19 bases between the two ends. CDR3 nucleotides: TGCGCCAGCAGGCTTCGTTCGGCGCAGGGGTATGGCTACACCTTC. It yields the protein CASRLRSAQGYGYTF.

The V and J genes are TRBV30 and TRBJ2-7; D gene ambiguous. Germline lookup yields CDR1 GTSNPN and CDR2 SVGIG (reference sequence). V was cut by 4 bases and J by 2 bases, with 9 bases left in between. This CDR3 comprises 12 residues. CDR3 DNA: TGTGCCTGGAATCGACATCCCTACGAGCAGTACTTC. Its translation: CAWNRHPYEQYF.

This chain joins TRBV27 and TRBJ2-1; TRBD2 matches 8 bases. The CDR3 runs to 15 residues. The germline V gene encodes CDR1 MNHEY and CDR2 SMNVEV (reference sequence). V lost 6 bases to trimming and J lost 0 bases; unmatched junction nucleotides: 4. CDR3 protein: CASSLAGYSYNEQFF. CDR3 in DNA: TGTGCCAGCAGCTTAGCGGGATACTCCTACAATGAGCAGTTCTTC.

This chain connects TRBV5-3 to TRBJ2-7; either TRBD1 or TRBD2 may supply D (5 bases each). TRBV5-3 is an ORF, with its function uncertain. The ends were cut back, 8 bases at V and 2 bases at J, with 11 bases in the middle. The CDR3 has 12 amino acids. The CDR3, as DNA: TGTGCCAGCAGCGAGGGACCCTACGAGCAGTACTTC. This sequence encodes CASSEGPYEQYF.

This chain joins TRBV5-6 and TRBJ2-7; perhaps TRBD2 as D (6 bases). V gave up 3 bases and J gave up 5 bases, with 15 bases separating them. Germline V gene lookup returns CDR1 SGHDT and CDR2 YYEEEE. This CDR3 has 14 residues. The CDR3 region has the DNA TGTGCCAGCAGCTCCGGCGGGATGTTCGACGAGCAGTACTTC. Its protein product is CASSSGGMFDEQYF. The full variable domain, rest sourced from reference TRBV5-6 and TRBJ2-7, is DAGVTQSPTHLIKTRGQQVTLRCSPKSGHDTVSWYQQALGQGPQFIFQYYEEEERQRGNFPDRFSGHQFPNYSSELNVNALLLGDSALYLCASSSGGMFDEQYFGPGTRLTVT.

The J gene is TRBJ2-3, the V gene TRBV28, with a possible D match to TRBD1 (6 bases). The V end lost 2 bases, the J end lost 0 bases, and 6 bases lay between the germline ends. The germline V gene encodes CDR1 MDHEN and CDR2 SYDVKM. The CDR3 has 14 residues. The CDR3 spells CASSLGTSTDTQYF. CDR3 nucleotides: TGTGCCAGCAGTTTAGGGACAAGCACAGATACGCAGTATTTT. The full variable domain, rest sourced from reference TRBV28 and TRBJ2-3, is DVKVTQSSRYLVKRTGEKVFLECVQDMDHENMFWYRQDPGLGLRLIYFSYDVKMKEKGDIPEGYSVSREKKERFSLILESASTNQTSMYLCASSLGTSTDTQYFGPGTRLTVL.

This clone showed up just a few times. The chain has TRBV6-1 and TRBJ1-2; D not certain. CDR1 and CDR2 (germline): MNHNS, SASEGT. The CDR3 has 14 amino acids. The V end lost 1 base, the J end lost 2 bases, and 8 bases lay between the germline ends. Here the CDR3 reads CASSEDWTNYGYTF. The CDR3 DNA follows: TGTGCCAGCAGTGAAGATTGGACGAACTATGGCTACACCTTC.

The chain uses TRBV4-3 and TRBJ2-2; 8 nucleotides align to TRBD2. Germline V gene data show CDR1 as LGHNA and CDR2 as YSLEER. V shed 0 bases, J shed 5 bases, and the junction held 8 bases outside the gene matches. The CDR3 totals 17 residues. The CDR3 loop is CASSQEVPAGVTGELFF. DNA for the CDR3: TGCGCCAGCAGCCAAGAAGTTCCAGCGGGAGTGACCGGGGAGCTGTTTTTT.

This sequence joins TRBV18 and TRBJ2-5; no firm D call. This CDR3 has 13 amino acids. Germline loops: CDR1 KGHSH, CDR2 LQKENI. V was shortened by 2 bases and J by 3 bases, with 7 bases between the two germline ends. The CDR3 here is CASSPGQEETQYF. The CDR3 DNA reads as TGTGCCAGCTCACCAGGGCAAGAAGAGACCCAGTACTTC. The complete variable domain, with remaining parts taken from reference TRBV18 and TRBJ2-5, reads NAGVMQNPRHLVRRRGQEARLRCSPMKGHSHVYWYRQLPEEGLKFMVYLQKENIIDESGMPKERFSAEFPKEGPSILRIQQVVRGDSAAYFCASSPGQEETQYFGPGTRLLVL.

This rearrangement joins TRBV7-9 to TRBJ2-7; weak D call: TRBD1 (5 bases). V gave up 3 bases and J gave up 2 bases, with 8 bases separating them. The CDR3 runs 13 residues. Germline values: CDR1 SEHNR, CDR2 FQNEAQ (reference sequence). The CDR3 protein is CASSLQGPYEQYF. CDR3 nucleotide sequence: TGTGCCAGCAGCTTGCAGGGTCCCTACGAGCAGTACTTC. Looking up the rest from reference TRBV7-9 and TRBJ2-7 gives the full variable domain: DTGVSQNPRHKITKRGQNVTFRCDPISEHNRLYWYRQTLGQGPEFLTYFQNEAQLEKSRLLSDRFSAERPKGSFSTLEIQRTEQGDSAMYLCASSLQGPYEQYFGPGTRLTVT.

The chain joins TRBV11-3 to TRBJ1-2; 8 nucleotides match TRBD1. CDR3 length equals 17 residues. The ends lost 0 bases at V and 4 bases at J; junction bases unmatched: 10. The germline V gene encodes CDR1 SGHNT and CDR2 YENEEA. The CDR3 DNA is TGTGCCAGCAGCTTAGAAGGGCGGGACAGGAGACTCTATGGCTACACCTTC. Protein: CASSLEGRDRRLYGYTF. Full variable domain (rest looked up from reference TRBV11-3 and TRBJ1-2): EAGVVQSPRYKIIEKKQPVAFWCNPISGHNTLYWYLQNLGQGPELLIRYENEEAVDDSQLPKDRFSAERLKGVDSTLKIQPAELGDSAVYLCASSLEGRDRRLYGYTFGSGTRLTVV.

The V and J genes are TRBV7-9 and TRBJ1-1; 7 positions match TRBD1. Germline V CDR1 and CDR2: SEHNR, FQNEAQ (reference sequence). The V and J ends lost 4 bases and 0 bases, in that order; junction bases with no gene match: 8. This CDR3 region has 16 residues. The CDR3 is CASSSRTGAMNTEAFF. The CDR3 DNA reads TGTGCCAGCAGCTCCCGGACAGGAGCAATGAACACTGAAGCTTTCTTT.